The 11 T cell receptor beta chains below come from one sample, sequenced in a study of blood T cells in healthy people across ages. Combining a sample-barcoded 5' primer with a J-beta primer mix, a second PCR ran for roughly 6 to 11 cycles. TCRdb called the 5' RACE reads again in MiXCR, with one record for every CDR3 protein. This sample has roughly 800,000 distinct CDR3 sequences, with 55% to 70% found just once. The sample comprised blood. Receptors were obtained from a man aged 25 to 40 in good health.

This sequence joins TRBV6-1 and TRBJ2-7; either TRBD1 or TRBD2 may supply D (5 bases each). The germline CDR1 and CDR2 sequences are MNHNS and SASEGT. Trimming took off 7 bases at V and 3 bases at J, with 10 bases between the two ends. The CDR3 is 12 amino acids. CDR3 nucleotides: TGTGCCAGCAACTCTGGGGGCTACGAGCAGTACTTC. Protein sequence: CASNSGGYEQYF.

The rearrangement joins TRBV10-3 to TRBJ2-4; D might be TRBD1 (6 bases). The better agreement between TRBJ2-7 and the DNA end casts doubt on the J call. The CDR3 contains 16 residues. Germline values: CDR1 ENHRY, CDR2 SYGVKD. As DNA, the CDR3 is TGTGCCATCAGTCCACGTACTGGACAGTGGGGCACCGAGCAGTACTTC. This codes for CAISPRTGQWGTEQYF.

This chain joins TRBV20-1 and TRBJ1-2; D gene unclear. This CDR3 has 13 amino acids. Trimming left V 6 bases short and J 1 base short, with 12 bases between. The V gene's germline CDR1 is DFQATT and CDR2 SNEGSKA (reference sequence). CDR3 protein: CSALAGVNYGYTF. For the CDR3, the DNA is TGCAGTGCCCTGGCGGGAGTTAACTATGGCTACACCTTC.

The chain combines TRBV27 with TRBJ2-2; 8 nucleotides line up with TRBD1. The length of the CDR3 is 16 residues. With 5 bases clipped from V and 1 base from J, the junction kept 6 bases outside the gene matches. Germline values: CDR1 MNHEY, CDR2 SMNVEV (reference sequence). CDR3 DNA sequence: TGTGCCAGCAGTGTGCTAGGGACAGGGAACACCGGGGAGCTGTTTTTT. Its translation: CASSVLGTGNTGELFF.

The chain has TRBV29-1 and TRBJ2-3, with TRBD2 identical over 7 bases. The CDR3 runs 15 residues. CDR1 is SQVTM, CDR2 ANQGSEA, per germline. With V trimmed by 4 bases and J by 1 base, 8 bases remained unmatched. CDR3 loop: CSVGKSGKGTDTQYF. The CDR3 DNA sequence: TGCAGCGTTGGAAAAAGCGGGAAGGGCACAGATACGCAGTATTTT.

The sample holds many counts of this clonotype. This chain joins TRBV29-1 and TRBJ2-5, with 9 bases matching TRBD1. V was pared by 6 bases and J by 5 bases, with 10 bases of the junction left unmatched. Germline loops: CDR1 SQVTM, CDR2 ANQGSEA. The CDR3 length is 14 residues. This chain's CDR3 is CSVVGGTGRETQYF. The CDR3 DNA is TGCAGCGTCGTTGGCGGGACAGGGAGGGAGACCCAGTACTTC.

This chain joins TRBV20-1 and TRBJ2-7, with TRBD1 identical over 7 bases. V was clipped by 4 bases and J by 1 base; unmatched bases: 4. This CDR3 has 13 residues. Germline V gene lookup returns CDR1 DFQATT and CDR2 SNEGSKA (reference sequence). The CDR3 DNA reads TGCAGTGCTATCAGACAGGGATCCTACGAGCAGTACTTC. This gives the protein CSAIRQGSYEQYF.

This clonotype was seen only a few times. CDR3 coding DNA: TGCGCCAGTCTACCCGGGGCCTACAATGAGCAGTTCTTC. Translation: CASLPGAYNEQFF. The J gene is TRBJ2-1, the V gene TRBV10-1; maybe TRBD2 (5 bases). Germline CDR1 and CDR2: WNHNN and SYGVQD (reference sequence). V was pared by 9 bases and J by 2 bases, with 11 bases between. The CDR3 is 13 residues long.

The rearrangement uses TRBV11-1 and TRBJ1-2, with 9 bases lining up with TRBD1. V was pared by 3 bases and J by 7 bases, with 3 bases of the junction left unmatched. Germline CDR1 and CDR2: SGHAT and FQDESV (reference sequence). The CDR3 has 13 amino acids. The CDR3 loop reads CASSFDRGSGYTF. CDR3 nucleotide sequence: TGTGCCAGCAGCTTTGACAGGGGGTCTGGCTACACCTTC. The full variable domain, rest sourced from reference TRBV11-1 and TRBJ1-2, is EAEVAQSPRYKITEKSQAVAFWCDPISGHATLYWYRQILGQGPELLVQFQDESVVDDSQLPKDRFSAERLKGVDSTLKIQPAELGDSAMYLCASSFDRGSGYTFGSGTRLTVV.

This chain connects TRBV2 to TRBJ2-3; the match to TRBD1 covers 11 bases. Per the germline V gene, CDR1 is SNHLY and CDR2 is FYNNEI. V lost 11 bases and J lost 8; bases outside the gene matches: 12. The CDR3 spans 14 residues. DNA of the CDR3: TGTGCCGGACAGGGGGCTTCCGCGGGGGGTACGCAGTATTTT. As protein: CAGQGASAGGTQYF.

This clonotype was seen more than once but under ten times. CDR3 nucleotides: TGCGCCAGCAGCTTACCGTACCAAGAGACCCAGTACTTC. Amino acid sequence: CASSLPYQETQYF. The J gene is TRBJ2-5, the V gene TRBV5-1; D is ambiguous. The CDR3 contains 13 residues. V shed 2 bases and J shed 0 bases, with 5 bases lying between them. Germline CDR1 is SGHRS and CDR2 is YFSETQ.